The 31 T cell receptor beta chains below all came from one sample that was sequenced in a study of cytomegalovirus exposure and HLA in healthy donors. A multiplex PCR was run with 60 Vbeta primers and 13 Jbeta primers. The assay was immunoSEQ multiplex PCR, and TCRdb's table has in-frame clones only and misses some. The sample lists under 250,000 clones; 78% were seen once. The sequencing input was PBMCs. These receptors all come from a male donor in good health and CMV-seronegative.

V is TRBV28 and J is TRBJ1-2, with TRBD1 matching over 8 bases. Germline lookup yields CDR1 MDHEN and CDR2 SYDVKM. There are 13 residues in the CDR3. V was pared by 6 bases and J by 4 bases, with 4 bases of the junction left unmatched. CDR3 loop: CASRRDRIYGYTF. DNA for the CDR3: TGTGCCAGCAGGCGGGACAGGATCTATGGCTACACCTTC.

The rearrangement joins TRBV9 to TRBJ2-2, with D possibly matching TRBD2 (5 bases). This CDR3 has 14 residues. V lost 1 base and J lost 4, with 8 bases in between. CDR1 SGDLS and CDR2 YYNGEE come from the germline V gene. This chain's CDR3 is CASSVLGSTGELFF. The CDR3 nucleotides read TGTGCCAGCAGCGTACTAGGGAGCACCGGGGAGCTGTTTTTT.

V and J are TRBV27 and TRBJ2-4; 7 positions agree with TRBD1. J lost 3 bases, V lost 5 bases, and 7 bases had no gene match. The CDR3 loop spans 15 amino acids. The germline gives CDR1 MNHEY, CDR2 SMNVEV (reference sequence). CDR3 sequence reads: CASSPDRDGKNIQYF. Here the CDR3 DNA reads TGTGCCAGCAGTCCCGACAGGGATGGCAAAAACATTCAGTACTTC.

This clone was seen a handful of times. The V call is TRBV4-1, the J call TRBJ1-5, with D possibly matching TRBD1 (6 bases). V lost 1 base to trimming and J lost 4 bases, with 14 bases between them. This CDR3 has 16 residues. Looked up from germline, CDR1 is MGHRA and CDR2 is YSYEKL. CDR3 amino acids: CASSQVSRTANQPQHF. The CDR3 DNA reads as TGCGCCAGCAGCCAAGTAAGTAGGACAGCGAATCAGCCCCAGCATTTT.

This rearrangement joins TRBV11-2 to TRBJ2-3; 9 bases line up with TRBD1. V dropped 4 bases and J dropped 6; count of bases not matched to a gene: 5. This CDR3 has 14 residues. Germline loops: CDR1 SGHAT, CDR2 FQNNGV. The DNA of the CDR3 is TGTGCCAGCAGCTACGGGACAGGGACTGATACGCAGTATTTT. Protein sequence: CASSYGTGTDTQYF.

This rearrangement joins TRBV18 to TRBJ2-1, with 11 bases identical to TRBD2. The CDR3 spans 17 residues. With V trimmed by 4 bases and J by 3 bases, 8 bases remained unmatched. Germline V gene sequence: CDR1 KGHSH, CDR2 LQKENI. The CDR3 is CASSRGTSGGVYNEQFF. DNA for the CDR3: TGTGCCAGCTCACGAGGGACTAGCGGTGGGGTCTACAATGAGCAGTTCTTC.

The chain has TRBV18 and TRBJ1-2; D gene unclear. CDR1 is KGHSH, CDR2 LQKENI, per germline. Trimming removed 6 bases at V and 9 bases at J, with 11 bases between. The CDR3 contains 11 residues. The CDR3 DNA is TGTGCCAGCTCCCCCGGGTTAAGCTACACCTTC. Translating it yields CASSPGLSYTF.

This sequence joins TRBV11-2 and TRBJ2-7; D remains ambiguous. Germline V gene sequence: CDR1 SGHAT, CDR2 FQNNGV. This CDR3 has 18 residues. Trimming removed 0 bases from V and 1 base from J, with 19 bases in between. The CDR3 nucleotides are TGTGCCAGCAGCTTAGATGTCCCCCGGAGCCTAGGTTCCTACGAGCAGTACTTC. Its translation is CASSLDVPRSLGSYEQYF.

The V call is TRBV29-1, the J call TRBJ2-3; tentatively, D is TRBD2 (6 bases). Germline-derived CDR1 and CDR2 are SQVTM and ANQGSEA. The CDR3 contains 11 residues. Trimming shortened V by 6 bases and J by 11 bases, and 15 bases separated the two germline ends. CDR3 nucleotide sequence: TGCAGCGTCGGGGGTCCGGATTGGCAGTATTTT. Its translation is CSVGGPDWQYF.

The gene calls are TRBV29-1 and TRBJ2-1; D perhaps matches TRBD2 (6 bases). The germline gives CDR1 SQVTM, CDR2 ANQGSEA. This CDR3 spans 13 amino acids. The V and J ends lost 8 bases and 4 bases respectively, with 15 bases between them. The CDR3 sequence is CSLGTLTYNEQFF. The CDR3 bases are TGCAGCCTAGGGACTCTAACGTACAATGAGCAGTTCTTC.

This chain joins TRBV28 and TRBJ1-5; TRBD1 matches 7 bases. V shed 6 bases and J 2 bases; nucleotides not matched to a gene: 7. This CDR3 is built from 15 residues. Germline CDR1 and CDR2: MDHEN and SYDVKM. CDR3 in DNA: TGTGCCAGCAGCCCGACAGGGTTCGGCAATCAGCCCCAGCATTTT. It yields the protein CASSPTGFGNQPQHF.

CDR3 residues: CASSDRMSSYEQYF. DNA of the CDR3: TGTGCCAGCAGTGACAGGATGAGCTCCTACGAGCAGTACTTC. The chain has TRBV2 and TRBJ2-7, with D unresolved. V lost 3 bases and J 0 bases, leaving 9 bases between the germline ends. CDR3 length equals 14 residues. Germline values: CDR1 SNHLY, CDR2 FYNNEI.

The chain carries TRBV2 and TRBJ2-3; D possibly corresponds to TRBD1 (6 bases). This CDR3 spans 14 amino acids. In germline, CDR1 is SNHLY, CDR2 FYNNEI. V was shortened by 3 bases and J by 4 bases, with 11 bases between the two germline ends. The CDR3 DNA is TGTGCCAGCAGTGATGACAGGTCTGCAGATACGCAGTATTTT. It specifies CASSDDRSADTQYF.

This chain connects TRBV11-2 to TRBJ2-7, with 11 nucleotides matching TRBD1. Per germline, CDR1 SGHAT and CDR2 FQNNGV. The CDR3 is made up of 15 amino acids. V dropped 8 bases and J dropped 6; count of bases not matched to a gene: 12. CDR3 in amino acids: CASCNSRTGGGEQYF. The CDR3 DNA reads as TGTGCCAGCTGCAACTCCCGGACAGGGGGCGGCGAGCAGTACTTC.

The chain has TRBV4-2 and TRBJ2-7, with a weak D call TRBD1 (7 bases). CDR3 length: 16 amino acids. V was pared by 4 bases and J by 5 bases, with 21 bases between. From germline, CDR1 is LGHNA and CDR2 YNFKEQ. Written as DNA, the CDR3 is TGTGCCAGCAGCCTATACGACAGGGTAGCGGTCCACGAGCAGTACTTC. This codes for CASSLYDRVAVHEQYF.

This clone was detected once. The chain uses TRBV5-1 and TRBJ2-7; 7 positions match TRBD1. The CDR3 spans 13 residues. Germline V gene lookup returns CDR1 SGHRS and CDR2 YFSETQ. Trimming removed 5 bases from V and 3 bases from J; junction bases left unmatched: 5. Here the CDR3 reads CASSETGFYEQYF. The CDR3 region has the DNA TGCGCCAGCAGTGAGACAGGGTTCTACGAGCAGTACTTC.

V and J are TRBV2 and TRBJ2-1; weak D call: TRBD1 (6 bases). The germline CDR1 and CDR2 sequences are SNHLY and FYNNEI. Trimming took off 5 bases at V and 10 bases at J, with 6 bases between the two ends. This CDR3 has 10 residues. CDR3: CASSTGEQFF. CDR3 DNA: TGTGCCAGCAGTACAGGGGAGCAGTTCTTC.

The chain links TRBV29-1 to TRBJ1-3; a weak D match, TRBD1 (5 bases). From germline, CDR1 is SQVTM and CDR2 ANQGSEA. Between the trimmed V and J ends, which lost 6 bases and 0 bases, there was a span of 15 bases. This CDR3 comprises 15 residues. CDR3 protein: CSVGQGLSSGNTIYF. The CDR3 DNA reads as TGCAGCGTCGGTCAGGGACTTAGCTCTGGAAACACCATATATTTT.

The chain is built from TRBV5-1 and TRBJ2-7; a possible D gene is TRBD2 (6 bases). The CDR3 has 14 residues. V was shortened by 2 bases and J by 6 bases, with 15 bases between the two germline ends. Per germline, CDR1 SGHRS and CDR2 YFSETQ. CDR3 in amino acids: CASSFREQRGEQYF. The CDR3 DNA is TGCGCCAGCAGCTTTCGGGAGCAGAGGGGCGAGCAGTACTTC.

The V and J genes are TRBV9 and TRBJ2-5; TRBD1 agrees at 7 bases. CDR1 SGDLS and CDR2 YYNGEE come from the germline V gene. The length of the CDR3 is 14 residues. V lost 4 bases to trimming and J lost 2 bases; unmatched junction nucleotides: 5. The CDR3 sequence: CASSPGTEQETQYF. CDR3 nucleotides: TGTGCCAGCAGCCCTGGGACAGAACAAGAGACCCAGTACTTC.

The chain carries TRBV5-1 and TRBJ2-7; 14 bases are a match to TRBD2. Trimming took 4 bases from V and 3 from J; bases not matched to a gene: 12. The V gene's germline CDR1 is SGHRS and CDR2 YFSETQ. CDR3 size: 18 residues. For the CDR3, the DNA is TGCGCCAGCAGCGCGTCGGGGACTAGCGGGAGTGGGGTCTACGAGCAGTACTTC. Translated, it gives CASSASGTSGSGVYEQYF. Full variable domain (missing parts from reference TRBV5-1 and TRBJ2-7): KAGVTQTPRYLIKTRGQQVTLSCSPISGHRSVSWYQQTPGQGLQFLFEYFSETQRNKGNFPGRFSGRQFSNSRSEMNVSTLELGDSALYLCASSASGTSGSGVYEQYFGPGTRLTVT.

This clone has only a few counts. V usage is TRBV6-4 and J usage is TRBJ2-7; no clear D. The CDR3 has 12 amino acids. V gave up 5 bases and J gave up 4 bases, with 9 bases separating them. Germline V gives CDR1 MRHNA, CDR2 SNTAGT. The CDR3 spells CASSSPCYEQYF. In DNA, the CDR3 is TGTGCCAGCAGTTCTCCCTGTTACGAGCAGTACTTC.

This sequence joins TRBV18 and TRBJ2-1, with 11 bases lining up with TRBD2. This CDR3 has 15 amino acids. With 0 bases clipped from V and 8 bases from J, the junction kept 3 bases outside the gene matches. The germline gives CDR1 KGHSH, CDR2 LQKENI. This chain's CDR3 is CASSPPASGRYEQFF. The CDR3 nucleotides are TGTGCCAGCTCACCACCGGCTAGCGGGAGGTATGAGCAGTTCTTC. Full variable domain (rest looked up from reference TRBV18 and TRBJ2-1): NAGVMQNPRHLVRRRGQEARLRCSPMKGHSHVYWYRQLPEEGLKFMVYLQKENIIDESGMPKERFSAEFPKEGPSILRIQQVVRGDSAAYFCASSPPASGRYEQFFGPGTRLTVL.

CDR3 residues: CASSRGGASGNTIYF. CDR3 bases: TGTGCCAGCTCTCGAGGGGGTGCCTCTGGAAACACCATATATTTT. The chain has TRBV18 and TRBJ1-3, with D possibly matching TRBD1 (6 bases). CDR1 and CDR2 from the germline V gene are KGHSH and LQKENI. This CDR3 spans 15 amino acids. V was shortened by 6 bases and J by 0 bases, with 12 bases between the two germline ends.

This chain links TRBV6-1 with TRBJ2-7; a possible D gene is TRBD1 (5 bases). From germline, CDR1 is MNHNS and CDR2 SASEGT. V lost 4 bases to trimming and J lost 0 bases, with 22 bases between them. This CDR3 is built from 18 residues. The CDR3 DNA is TGTGCCAGCAGTGTTCCGTCCCGTGCAGGGCCCCTCTCCTACGAGCAGTACTTC. This codes for CASSVPSRAGPLSYEQYF.

The chain has TRBV6-6 and TRBJ1-3, with 7 bases lining up with TRBD1. The CDR3 runs 16 residues. The V gene end was trimmed by 5 bases and the J gene end by 0 bases; junction bases not matched to a gene: 7. Germline V gene sequence: CDR1 MNHNY, CDR2 SVGAGI (reference sequence). The CDR3 coding sequence is TGTGCCAGCAGTGGGACAGCCCTACTCTCTGGAAACACCATATATTTT. Its translation is CASSGTALLSGNTIYF.

This clone has just one count. The V gene is TRBV27, the J gene TRBJ1-1; D is unclear. Looked up from germline, CDR1 is MNHEY and CDR2 is SMNVEV (reference sequence). Trimming removed 3 bases from V and 4 bases from J, with 15 bases in between. This CDR3 comprises 15 residues. CDR3 in DNA: TGTGCCAGCAGTTTGGGCCCCTCACCGTCCACTGAAGCTTTCTTT. It specifies CASSLGPSPSTEAFF.

The chain uses TRBV5-8 and TRBJ2-5; 8 bases align to TRBD2. The CDR3 loop spans 15 amino acids. Germline assignment: CDR1 SGHTS and CDR2 YDEGEE. J was trimmed by 4 bases and V by 5 bases; bases with no gene match: 10. The CDR3, as DNA: TGTGCCAGCAGTACGGCGACTAGCGAGGGAGAGACCCAGTACTTC. Its protein is CASSTATSEGETQYF.

This clone was observed a handful of times. V usage is TRBV7-8 and J usage is TRBJ2-7, with 9 bases lining up with TRBD1. In germline, CDR1 is SGHVS, CDR2 FQNEAQ. This CDR3 contains 14 residues. V was clipped by 5 bases and J by 5 bases; unmatched bases: 7. The CDR3: CASSPMDRGNEQYF. DNA for the CDR3: TGTGCCAGCAGCCCAATGGACAGGGGAAACGAGCAGTACTTC.

The genes are TRBV27 and TRBJ2-7; 10 nucleotides line up with TRBD2. Germline trimming cut 5 bases from V and 1 base from J; bases unmatched to any gene: 5. This CDR3 contains 15 residues. In germline, CDR1 is MNHEY, CDR2 SMNVEV (reference sequence). In nucleotides, the CDR3 is TGTGCCAGCAGTCCATTAGCGGGAGGATCCTACGAGCAGTACTTC. Translating it yields CASSPLAGGSYEQYF.

This chain links TRBV2 with TRBJ2-5; TRBD2 aligns across 7 bases. V lost 7 bases and J lost 5; bases outside the gene matches: 7. The CDR3 has 13 residues. The germline V gene encodes CDR1 SNHLY and CDR2 FYNNEI. The CDR3 reads CASNPAGEETQYF. The CDR3 DNA follows: TGTGCCAGCAACCCTGCGGGAGAGGAGACCCAGTACTTC.